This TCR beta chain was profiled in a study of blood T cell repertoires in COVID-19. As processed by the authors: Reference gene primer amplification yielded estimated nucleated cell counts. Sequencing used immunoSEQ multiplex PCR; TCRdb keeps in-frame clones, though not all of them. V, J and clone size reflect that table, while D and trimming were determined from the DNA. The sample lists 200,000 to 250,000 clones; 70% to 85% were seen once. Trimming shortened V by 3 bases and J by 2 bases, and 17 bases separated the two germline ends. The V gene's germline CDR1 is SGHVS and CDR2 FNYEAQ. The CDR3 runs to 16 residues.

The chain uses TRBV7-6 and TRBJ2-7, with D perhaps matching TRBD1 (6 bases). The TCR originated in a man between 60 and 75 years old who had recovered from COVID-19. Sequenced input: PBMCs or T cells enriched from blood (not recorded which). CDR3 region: CASSLGTTGLTYEQYF. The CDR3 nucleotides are TGTGCCAGCAGCTTGGGGACAACCGGCCTTACCTACGAGCAGTACTTC.